The 25 T cell receptor beta chains presented below share a single source sample, sequenced in a study of blood T cell repertoires in COVID-19. Using immunoSEQ multiplex PCR, the repertoire was profiled, and TCRdb retains in-frame clones only, with some absent. The top ten clones hold approximately 8% of a sample with almost 55,000 clones, 87% of them seen once. The specimen sequenced was peripheral blood. The receptor source for this set is a man over 45 with active COVID-19.

The CDR3 spells CASSYSREGSRDTQYF. In DNA, the CDR3 is TGTGCCAGCAGTTACTCTCGGGAAGGGTCAAGAGATACGCAGTATTTT. This chain connects TRBV6-5 to TRBJ2-3; possible D gene TRBD2, 5 bases. Germline assignment: CDR1 MNHEY and CDR2 SVGAGI. V gave up 0 bases and J gave up 5 bases, with 15 bases separating them. The CDR3 has 16 amino acids.

The chain carries TRBV2 and TRBJ1-2, with 11 bases lining up with TRBD1. With 6 bases clipped from V and 2 bases from J, the junction kept 2 bases outside the gene matches. In germline, CDR1 is SNHLY, CDR2 FYNNEI. The length of the CDR3 is 14 residues. CDR3: CASRGTGGNYGYTF. The CDR3 region has the DNA TGTGCCAGCAGGGGGACAGGGGGAAACTATGGCTACACCTTC.

V is TRBV5-6 and J is TRBJ2-1; D unclear. CDR1 and CDR2 from the germline V gene are SGHDT and YYEEEE. The CDR3 has 13 residues. V was cut by 0 bases and J by 3 bases, with 4 bases left in between. CDR3 amino acids: CASSLDNYNEQFF. In nucleotides, the CDR3 is TGTGCCAGCAGCTTGGACAACTACAATGAGCAGTTCTTC.

The V call is TRBV7-2, the J call TRBJ2-3; D is perhaps TRBD2 (5 bases). CDR1 SGHTA and CDR2 FQGNSA come from the germline V gene. Trimming cost V 2 bases and J 2 bases, with 14 bases left between them. CDR3 length equals 16 residues. CDR3 protein: CASSLLGSPPTDTQYF. CDR3 in DNA: TGTGCCAGCAGCTTATTGGGGAGTCCCCCCACAGATACGCAGTATTTT.

The chain recombines TRBV3-1 (or the pseudogene TRBV3-2) with TRBJ2-3; 8 nucleotides match TRBD2. V trimming: 4 bases; J trimming: 4 bases; junction bases outside the gene matches: 4. There are 14 residues in the CDR3. CDR1 and CDR2 from the germline V gene are LGHDT and YNNKEL (reference sequence). The CDR3 here is CASSPTGGPDTQYF. The CDR3 coding sequence is TGTGCCAGCAGCCCGACGGGAGGGCCAGATACGCAGTATTTT.

The chain combines TRBV29-1 with TRBJ2-7; TRBD2 agrees at 9 bases. V was pared by 6 bases and J by 9 bases, with 12 bases of the junction left unmatched. The CDR3 runs to 13 residues. CDR1 and CDR2 (germline): SQVTM, ANQGSEA. The CDR3 DNA follows: TGCAGCGTCTTACTAGCGGGCGAATGGGCGCAGTACTTC. As protein: CSVLLAGEWAQYF.

This sequence joins TRBV9 and TRBJ2-1; D call uncertain. This CDR3 region has 14 residues. From germline, CDR1 is SGDLS and CDR2 YYNGEE. V lost 2 bases and J lost 7, with 13 bases in between. The CDR3 sequence: CASSVNPSRNEQFF. The CDR3 DNA follows: TGTGCCAGCAGCGTCAACCCCTCCAGGAATGAGCAGTTCTTC.

The chain couples TRBV7-9 to TRBJ2-7; the D is unclear. This CDR3 is 12 amino acids long. CDR1 is SEHNR and CDR2 is FQNEAQ in the germline V gene (reference sequence). V was trimmed by 3 bases and J by 5 bases, leaving 8 bases between them. CDR3 nucleotides: TGTGCCAGCAGCTTCAGAAGCGACGAGCAGTACTTC. The encoded protein is CASSFRSDEQYF.

The genes are TRBV24-1 and TRBJ2-1; the D is unclear. In germline, CDR1 is KGHDR, CDR2 SFDVKD. Trimming took 3 bases from V and 4 from J, leaving 9 bases between them. The CDR3 loop spans 14 amino acids. The CDR3 here is CATSDTGEYNEQFF. In DNA, the CDR3 is TGTGCCACCAGTGATACTGGAGAATACAATGAGCAGTTCTTC.

This clone was observed once. The rearrangement links TRBV30 to TRBJ2-7; TRBD2 aligns across 12 bases. Per germline, CDR1 GTSNPN and CDR2 SVGIG (reference sequence). V shed 0 bases, J shed 0 bases, and the junction held 6 bases outside the gene matches. The CDR3 has 17 residues. The CDR3 coding sequence is TGTGCCTGGAGTGTACCGCTAGCGGGAGGGAGCTCCTACGAGCAGTACTTC. It yields the protein CAWSVPLAGGSSYEQYF.

The V and J genes are TRBV19 and TRBJ1-2; tentative D call: TRBD1 (5 bases). V lost 3 bases, J lost 13 bases, and 15 bases lay in between. The CDR3 is 12 residues long. From germline, CDR1 is LNHDA and CDR2 SQIVND (reference sequence). CDR3 nucleotides: TGTGCCAGTAGTATCTTATGGCGGGGACGCACCTTC. This codes for CASSILWRGRTF.

V and J are TRBV4-1 and TRBJ2-2; maybe TRBD1 (6 bases). The CDR3 sequence is 15 residues long. Trimming took 3 bases from V and 1 from J, leaving 9 bases between them. Germline assignment: CDR1 MGHRA and CDR2 YSYEKL. DNA for the CDR3: TGCGCCAGCAGCCACCAGGGGAGGAACACCGGGGAGCTGTTTTTT. It specifies CASSHQGRNTGELFF.

The rearrangement links TRBV7-3 to TRBJ1-1, with 11 bases that match TRBD1. Germline CDR1 is SGHTA and CDR2 is FQGTGA. The CDR3 covers 14 residues. With V trimmed by 2 bases and J by 10 bases, 6 bases remained unmatched. CDR3 residues: CASSLRTGGTIAFF. The CDR3 DNA follows: TGTGCCAGCAGCTTACGGACAGGGGGCACAATAGCTTTCTTT.

The chain links TRBV27 to TRBJ1-1; 8 nucleotides match TRBD1. CDR1 is MNHEY and CDR2 is SMNVEV in the germline V gene (reference sequence). The CDR3 is 13 residues long. With 6 bases clipped from V and 1 base from J, the junction kept 1 base outside the gene matches. The CDR3 coding sequence is TGTGCCAGCAGAGACAGGGGGAACACTGAAGCTTTCTTT. Protein product: CASRDRGNTEAFF.

This clone was observed a few times. The chain combines TRBV5-5 with TRBJ2-1; 11 nucleotides agree with TRBD1. The V gene's germline CDR1 is SGHKS and CDR2 YYEKEE (reference sequence). V dropped 4 bases and J dropped 10; count of bases not matched to a gene: 7. There are 14 residues in the CDR3. The CDR3 sequence is CASSNGQGAREQFF. The DNA for the CDR3 is TGTGCCAGCAGCAATGGACAGGGGGCCCGAGAGCAGTTCTTC.

The gene calls are TRBV6-1 and TRBJ1-1; D call uncertain. V was cut by 1 base and J by 4 bases, with 10 bases left in between. The germline gives CDR1 MNHNS, CDR2 SASEGT. The CDR3 is 14 amino acids. The CDR3 protein is CASSEVDWSTEAFF. Here the CDR3 DNA reads TGTGCCAGCAGTGAAGTCGACTGGAGCACTGAAGCTTTCTTT.

The chain carries TRBV15 and TRBJ1-5, with 9 bases matching TRBD1. With V trimmed by 5 bases and J by 6 bases, 8 bases remained unmatched. CDR3 length: 15 residues. The germline V gene has CDR1 LNHNV and CDR2 YYDKDF (reference sequence). The CDR3 DNA follows: TGTGCCACCAGCCCGGGACAGGGCTTTGCTCAGCCCCAGCATTTT. It is translated as CATSPGQGFAQPQHF.

The chain joins TRBV7-2 to TRBJ1-1; 9 bases line up with TRBD1. Trimming took 3 bases from V and 10 from J; bases not matched to a gene: 3. This CDR3 comprises 12 residues. Germline V CDR1 and CDR2: SGHTA, FQGNSA. In DNA, the CDR3 is TGTGCCAGCAGCTTTGGGACAGGGAGAGCTTTCTTT. It translates to CASSFGTGRAFF. Full variable domain (rest looked up from reference TRBV7-2 and TRBJ1-1): GAGVSQSPSNKVTEKGKDVELRCDPISGHTALYWYRQSLGQGLEFLIYFQGNSAPDKSGLPSDRFSAERTGGSVSTLTIQRTQQEDSAVYLCASSFGTGRAFFGQGTRLTVV.

The chain employs TRBV25-1 and TRBJ2-2; D gene unclear. Trimming removed 1 base from V and 6 bases from J, with 3 bases in between. The CDR3 runs to 12 residues. Germline lookup yields CDR1 MGHDK and CDR2 SYGVNS. The CDR3 spells CASSESPGELFF. The CDR3 DNA reads TGTGCCAGCAGTGAATCTCCCGGGGAGCTGTTTTTT.

The J gene is TRBJ2-5, the V gene TRBV15, with 8 bases matching TRBD2. CDR1 and CDR2 (germline): LNHNV, YYDKDF (reference sequence). The V gene end was trimmed by 1 base and the J gene end by 2 bases; junction bases not matched to a gene: 6. The CDR3 extends over 16 amino acids. CDR3: CATSRGSGSRQETQYF. The CDR3 DNA reads as TGTGCCACCAGCAGAGGGAGCGGGAGTAGGCAAGAGACCCAGTACTTC.

The V call is TRBV6-5, the J call TRBJ1-2; possible D gene TRBD1, 6 bases. Trimming left V 5 bases short and J 6 bases short, with 16 bases between. Germline V lookup: CDR1 MNHEY, CDR2 SVGAGI. This CDR3 contains 14 residues. The CDR3: CASSRTGTSHGYTF. CDR3 DNA sequence: TGTGCCAGCAGTCGGACCGGGACATCTCATGGCTACACCTTC.

The chain couples TRBV28 to TRBJ1-4; 7 bases fit TRBD1. J was trimmed by 5 bases and V by 5 bases; bases with no gene match: 8. The CDR3 sequence is 15 residues long. Per germline, CDR1 MDHEN and CDR2 SYDVKM. CDR3 DNA: TGTGCCAGCAGTCCTAAAGGGGGCGGGAATGAAAAACTGTTTTTT. Translated, it gives CASSPKGGGNEKLFF.

This clone was recorded once. This chain joins TRBV6-1 and TRBJ2-3, with D possibly matching TRBD2 (6 bases). This CDR3 is built from 20 residues. V was trimmed by 4 bases and J by 0 bases, leaving 26 bases between them. Germline V gives CDR1 MNHNS, CDR2 SASEGT. CDR3 loop: CASSGDLAGPTLPSTDTQYF. The CDR3 nucleotides are TGTGCCAGCAGTGGAGACTTGGCGGGACCAACCCTCCCTAGCACAGATACGCAGTATTTT.

V gene TRBV20-1 combines with J gene TRBJ2-1; no definite D call. Trimming removed 6 bases from V and 5 bases from J, with 8 bases in between. CDR1 DFQATT and CDR2 SNEGSKA come from the germline V gene (reference sequence). This CDR3 has 11 amino acids. The CDR3: CSAAGNNEQFF. CDR3 nucleotides: TGCAGTGCCGCAGGTAACAATGAGCAGTTCTTC.

This chain links TRBV27 with TRBJ2-7; a possible D gene is TRBD1 (5 bases). V was shortened by 4 bases and J by 3 bases, with 10 bases between the two germline ends. Germline V gives CDR1 MNHEY, CDR2 SMNVEV (reference sequence). The CDR3 length is 13 residues. As DNA, the CDR3 is TGTGCCAGCAGTTGGGGCACCCACTACGAGCAGTACTTC. It specifies CASSWGTHYEQYF.